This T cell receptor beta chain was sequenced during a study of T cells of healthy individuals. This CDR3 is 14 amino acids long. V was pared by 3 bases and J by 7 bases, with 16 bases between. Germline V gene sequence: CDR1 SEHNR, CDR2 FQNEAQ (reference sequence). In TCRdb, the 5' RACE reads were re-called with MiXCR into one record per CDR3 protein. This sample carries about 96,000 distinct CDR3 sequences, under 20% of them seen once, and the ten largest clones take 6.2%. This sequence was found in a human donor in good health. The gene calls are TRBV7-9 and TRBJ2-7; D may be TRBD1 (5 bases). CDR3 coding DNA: TGTGCCAGCAGCTTGGTAGGGGCAGGGCGGGAGCAGTACTTC. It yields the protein CASSLVGAGREQYF. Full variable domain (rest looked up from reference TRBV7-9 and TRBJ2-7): DTGVSQNPRHKITKRGQNVTFRCDPISEHNRLYWYRQTLGQGPEFLTYFQNEAQLEKSRLLSDRFSAERPKGSFSTLEIQRTEQGDSAMYLCASSLVGAGREQYFGPGTRLTVT.